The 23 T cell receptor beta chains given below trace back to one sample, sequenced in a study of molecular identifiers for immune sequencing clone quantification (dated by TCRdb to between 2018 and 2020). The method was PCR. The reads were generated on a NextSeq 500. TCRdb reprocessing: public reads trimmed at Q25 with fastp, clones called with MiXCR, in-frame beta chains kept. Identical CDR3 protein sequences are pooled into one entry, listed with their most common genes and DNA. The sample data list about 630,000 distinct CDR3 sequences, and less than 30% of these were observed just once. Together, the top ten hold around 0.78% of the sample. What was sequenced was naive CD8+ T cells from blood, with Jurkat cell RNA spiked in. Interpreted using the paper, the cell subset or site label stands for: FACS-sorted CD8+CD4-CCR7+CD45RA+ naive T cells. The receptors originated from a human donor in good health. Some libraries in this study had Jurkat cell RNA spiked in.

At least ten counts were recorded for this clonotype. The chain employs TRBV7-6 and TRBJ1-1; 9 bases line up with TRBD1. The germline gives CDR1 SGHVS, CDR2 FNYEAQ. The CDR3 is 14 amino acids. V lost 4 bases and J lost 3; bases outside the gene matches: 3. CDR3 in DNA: TGTGCCAGCAGCTGGGGACAGGGCGACACTGAAGCTTTCTTT. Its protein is CASSWGQGDTEAFF. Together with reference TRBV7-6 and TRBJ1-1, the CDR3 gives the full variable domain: GAGVSQSPRYKVTKRGQDVALRCDPISGHVSLYWYRQALGQGPEFLTYFNYEAQQDKSGLPNDRFSAERPEGSISTLTIQRTEQRDSAMYRCASSWGQGDTEAFFGQGTRLTVV.

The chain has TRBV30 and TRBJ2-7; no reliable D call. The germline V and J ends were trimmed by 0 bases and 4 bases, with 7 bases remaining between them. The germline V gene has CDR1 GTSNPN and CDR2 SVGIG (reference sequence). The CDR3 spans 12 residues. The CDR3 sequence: CAWSVAKYEQYF. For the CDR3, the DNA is TGTGCCTGGAGTGTAGCGAAATACGAGCAGTACTTC.

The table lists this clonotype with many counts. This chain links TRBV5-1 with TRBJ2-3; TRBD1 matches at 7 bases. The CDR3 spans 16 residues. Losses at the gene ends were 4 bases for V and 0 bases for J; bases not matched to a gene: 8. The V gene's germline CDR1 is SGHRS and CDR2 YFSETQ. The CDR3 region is CASSEDRWTSTDTQYF. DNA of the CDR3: TGCGCCAGCAGCGAGGACAGGTGGACTAGCACAGATACGCAGTATTTT.

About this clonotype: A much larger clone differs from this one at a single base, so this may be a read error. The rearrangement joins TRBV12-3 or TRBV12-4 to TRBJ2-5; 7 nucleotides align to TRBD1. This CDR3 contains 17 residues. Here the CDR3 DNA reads TGTGCCAGCAGTTTATATAAGCTAGGGACAGCCCAAGAGGCCCAGTACTTC. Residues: CASSLYKLGTAQEAQYF.

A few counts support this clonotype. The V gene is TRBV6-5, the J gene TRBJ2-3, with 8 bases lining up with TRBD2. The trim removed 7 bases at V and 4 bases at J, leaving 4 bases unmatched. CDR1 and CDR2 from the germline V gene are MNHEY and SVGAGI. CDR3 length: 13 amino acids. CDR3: CASTGGGADTQYF. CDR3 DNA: TGTGCCAGCACGGGGGGGGGGGCAGATACGCAGTATTTT.

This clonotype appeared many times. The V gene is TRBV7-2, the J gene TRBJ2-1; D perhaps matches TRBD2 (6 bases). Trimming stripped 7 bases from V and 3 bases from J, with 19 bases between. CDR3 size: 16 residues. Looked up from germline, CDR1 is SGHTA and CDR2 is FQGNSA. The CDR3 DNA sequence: TGTGCCAGCAACCCACCCCCTAGCGTTAACTACAATGAGCAGTTCTTC. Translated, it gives CASNPPPSVNYNEQFF.

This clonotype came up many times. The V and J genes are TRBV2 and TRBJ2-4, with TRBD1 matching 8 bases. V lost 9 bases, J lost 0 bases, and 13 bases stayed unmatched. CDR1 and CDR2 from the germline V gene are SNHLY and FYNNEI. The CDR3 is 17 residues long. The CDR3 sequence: CARPRGREGEAKNIQYF. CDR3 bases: TGTGCCAGACCCAGGGGGCGCGAAGGAGAAGCCAAAAACATTCAGTACTTC. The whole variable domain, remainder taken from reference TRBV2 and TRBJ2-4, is EPEVTQTPSHQVTQMGQEVILRCVPISNHLYFYWYRQILGQKVEFLVSFYNNEISEKSEIFDDQFSVERPDGSNFTLKIRSTKLEDSAMYFCARPRGREGEAKNIQYFGAGTRLSVL.

CDR3 nucleotide sequence: TGTGCCAGCAGTTACGGCAACCCCGCAACTAATGAAAAACTGTTTTTT. Encoded protein: CASSYGNPATNEKLFF. The chain is built from TRBV6-5 and TRBJ1-4; D unclear. Per the germline V gene, CDR1 is MNHEY and CDR2 is SVGAGI. This CDR3 contains 16 residues. Trimming pared 2 bases from V and 0 bases from J, leaving 10 bases between.

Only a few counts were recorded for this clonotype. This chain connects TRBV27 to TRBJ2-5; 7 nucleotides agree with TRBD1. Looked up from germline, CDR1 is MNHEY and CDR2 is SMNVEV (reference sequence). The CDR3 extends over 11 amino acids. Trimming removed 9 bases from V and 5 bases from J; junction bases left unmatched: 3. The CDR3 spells CARTGLETQYF. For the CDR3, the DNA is TGTGCCAGGACAGGGTTGGAGACCCAGTACTTC.

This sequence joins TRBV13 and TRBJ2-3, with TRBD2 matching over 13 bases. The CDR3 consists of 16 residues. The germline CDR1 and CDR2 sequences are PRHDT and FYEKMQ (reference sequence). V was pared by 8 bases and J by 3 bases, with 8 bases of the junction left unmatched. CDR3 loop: CASGNGTSGDTDTQYF. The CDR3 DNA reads TGTGCCAGCGGCAACGGGACTAGCGGGGATACAGATACGCAGTATTTT. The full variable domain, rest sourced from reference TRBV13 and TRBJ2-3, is AAGVIQSPRHLIKEKRETATLKCYPIPRHDTVYWYQQGPGQDPQFLISFYEKMQSDKGSIPDRFSAQQFSDYHSELNMSSLELGDSALYFCASGNGTSGDTDTQYFGPGTRLTVL.

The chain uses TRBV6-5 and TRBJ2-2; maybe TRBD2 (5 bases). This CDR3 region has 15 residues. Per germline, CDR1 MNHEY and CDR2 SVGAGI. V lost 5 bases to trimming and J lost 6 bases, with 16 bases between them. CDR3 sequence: CASSPWAGSSGELFF. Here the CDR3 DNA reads TGTGCCAGCAGTCCCTGGGCGGGTTCGTCCGGGGAGCTGTTTTTT.

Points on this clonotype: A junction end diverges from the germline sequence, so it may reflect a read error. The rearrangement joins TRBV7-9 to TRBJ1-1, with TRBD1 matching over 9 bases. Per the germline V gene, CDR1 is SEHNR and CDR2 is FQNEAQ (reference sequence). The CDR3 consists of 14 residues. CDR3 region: CASSLGQGGTVAFF. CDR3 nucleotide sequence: TGTGCCAGCAGCTTAGGACAGGGGGGAACTGTAGCTTTCTTT. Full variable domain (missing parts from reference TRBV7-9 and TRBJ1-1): DTGVSQNPRHKITKRGQNVTFRCDPISEHNRLYWYRQTLGQGPEFLTYFQNEAQLEKSRLLSDRFSAERPKGSFSTLEIQRTEQGDSAMYLCASSLGQGGTVAFFGQGTRLTVV.

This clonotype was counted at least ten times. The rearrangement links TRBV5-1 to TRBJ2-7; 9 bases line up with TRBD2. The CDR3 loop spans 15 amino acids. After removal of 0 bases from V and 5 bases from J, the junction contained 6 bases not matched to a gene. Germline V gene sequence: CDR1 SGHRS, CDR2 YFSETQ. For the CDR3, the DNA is TGCGCCAGCAGCTTGGGGTCTAGCGGGACCCACGAGCAGTACTTC. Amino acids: CASSLGSSGTHEQYF.

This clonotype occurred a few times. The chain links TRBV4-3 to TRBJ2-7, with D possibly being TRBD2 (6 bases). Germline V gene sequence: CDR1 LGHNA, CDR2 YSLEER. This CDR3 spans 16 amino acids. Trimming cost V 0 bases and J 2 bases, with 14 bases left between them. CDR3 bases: TGCGCCAGCAGCCAAGATTCCGGGAGCCCCACCTACGAGCAGTACTTC. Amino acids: CASSQDSGSPTYEQYF.

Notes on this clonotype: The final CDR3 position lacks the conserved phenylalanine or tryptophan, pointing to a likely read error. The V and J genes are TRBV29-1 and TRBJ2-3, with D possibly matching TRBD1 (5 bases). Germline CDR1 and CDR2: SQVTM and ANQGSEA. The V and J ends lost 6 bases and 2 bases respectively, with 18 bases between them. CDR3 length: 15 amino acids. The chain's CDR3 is CSVLSADRLTDTQYV. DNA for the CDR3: TGCAGCGTCCTATCTGCTGACAGACTCACAGATACGCAGTATGTT.

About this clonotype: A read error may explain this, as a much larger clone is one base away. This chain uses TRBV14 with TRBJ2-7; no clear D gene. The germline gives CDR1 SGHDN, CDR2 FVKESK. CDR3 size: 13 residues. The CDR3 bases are TGTGCCAGCAGCCATGGGGTCGGTTACGAGCAGAACTTC. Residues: CASSHGVGYEQNF.

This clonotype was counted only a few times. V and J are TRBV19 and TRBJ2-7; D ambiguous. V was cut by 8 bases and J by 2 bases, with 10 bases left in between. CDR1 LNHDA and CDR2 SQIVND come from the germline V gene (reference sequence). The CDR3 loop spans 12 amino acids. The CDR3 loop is CASGDGTYEQYF. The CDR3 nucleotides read TGTGCCAGTGGCGACGGAACCTACGAGCAGTACTTC.

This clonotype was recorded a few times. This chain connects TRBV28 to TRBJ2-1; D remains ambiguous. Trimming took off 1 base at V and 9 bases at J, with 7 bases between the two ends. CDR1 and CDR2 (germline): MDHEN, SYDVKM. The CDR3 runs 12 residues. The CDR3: CASSLYFSEQFF. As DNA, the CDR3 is TGTGCCAGCAGTTTATACTTTAGTGAGCAGTTCTTC.

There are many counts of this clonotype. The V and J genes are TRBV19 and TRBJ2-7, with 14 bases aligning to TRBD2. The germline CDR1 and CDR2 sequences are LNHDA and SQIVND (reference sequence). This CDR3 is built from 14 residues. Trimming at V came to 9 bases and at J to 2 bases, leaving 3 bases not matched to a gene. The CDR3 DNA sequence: TGTGCCAGCGGACTAGCGGGGGGAACCTACGAGCAGTACTTC. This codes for CASGLAGGTYEQYF.

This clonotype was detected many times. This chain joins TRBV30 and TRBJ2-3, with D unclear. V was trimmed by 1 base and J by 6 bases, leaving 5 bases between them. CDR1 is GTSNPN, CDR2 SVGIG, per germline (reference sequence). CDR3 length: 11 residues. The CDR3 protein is CAWSESDTQYF. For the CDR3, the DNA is TGTGCCTGGAGTGAATCTGATACGCAGTATTTT.

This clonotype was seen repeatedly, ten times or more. As DNA, the CDR3 is TGTGCCAGCAGCTTATCCCGCGGGGTAGCGGACAGGTACGAGCAGTACTTC. Translation gives CASSLSRGVADRYEQYF. V and J are TRBV13 and TRBJ2-7, with a weak D call TRBD1 (7 bases). V lost 2 bases, J lost 4 bases, and 21 bases lay in between. The length of the CDR3 is 17 residues. In germline, CDR1 is PRHDT, CDR2 FYEKMQ (reference sequence).

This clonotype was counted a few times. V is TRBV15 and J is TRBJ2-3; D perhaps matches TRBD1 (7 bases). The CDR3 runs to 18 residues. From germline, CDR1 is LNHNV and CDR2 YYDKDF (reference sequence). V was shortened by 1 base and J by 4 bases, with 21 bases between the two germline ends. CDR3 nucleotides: TGTGCCACCAGCAGAGGGATCTGGACAGGAGGGGGGTCAGATACGCAGTATTTT. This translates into CATSRGIWTGGGSDTQYF.

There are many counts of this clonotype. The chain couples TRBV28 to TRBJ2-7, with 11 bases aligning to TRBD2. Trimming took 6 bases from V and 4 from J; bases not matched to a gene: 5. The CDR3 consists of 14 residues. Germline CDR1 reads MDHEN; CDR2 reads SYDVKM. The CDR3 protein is CASSPGLADYEQYF. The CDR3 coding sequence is TGTGCCAGCAGCCCGGGACTAGCGGATTACGAGCAGTACTTC.